The rows below give T cell receptor beta chains drawn from one sample of a study of blood T cell repertoires in COVID-19. Clones were read by immunoSEQ multiplex PCR, and TCRdb kept only the in-frame ones, dropping some. The sample contains tens of thousands of clones, 82% of which appear only once. Sequenced material: peripheral blood. The receptors originated from a woman aged 55-75 years with acute or convalescent COVID-19. CDR3s include the opening cysteine and the closing phenylalanine or tryptophan. Fields, in order: clone size, D gene, J gene, V gene, CDR3 DNA, CDR3 protein. The D gene is left open where the match is weak. The size of a clone is reported for some rows only, either as once, few or many, or as a class for expanded clones.

-,-,TRBJ2-1,TRBV12-5,TGTGCTAGTGGACTCGACTCTTCCTACAATGAGCAGTTCTTC,CASGLDSSYNEQFF
-,TRBD2,TRBJ2-7,TRBV9,TGTGCCAGCAGCGTTGCTAGCGGGGGGTTAAATTCCTACGAGCAGTACTTC,CASSVASGGLNSYEQYF
once,-,TRBJ1-4,TRBV5-6,TGTGCCAGCAGCCGAGAGGGCACAGGGACTGAAAAACTGTTTTTT,CASSREGTGTEKLFF
-,TRBD1,TRBJ2-1,TRBV7-3,TGTGCCAGCAGTTCGGGACAGAGCTCCTACAATGAGCAGTTCTTC,CASSSGQSSYNEQFF
once,TRBD2,TRBJ2-4,TRBV2,TGTGCCAGCCTGACTAGCGGGGGCACAAAAGCCAAAAACATTCAGTACTTC,CASLTSGGTKAKNIQYF
-,TRBD1,TRBJ2-2,TRBV24-1,TGTGCCACCAGTGATCCCGGGACAGGGGGAAGAGCCGGGGAGCTGTTTTTT,CATSDPGTGGRAGELFF
once,-,TRBJ1-1,TRBV30,TGTGCCTGGAGTGTACCTCGAATCAGGGCCTTTAACACTGAAGCTTTCTTT,CAWSVPRIRAFNTEAFF
-,-,TRBJ2-1,TRBV19,TGTGCCAGTAGTCCCGCGGATTCCTACAATGAGCAGTTCTTC,CASSPADSYNEQFF
-,-,TRBJ2-3,TRBV18,TGTGCCAGCTCACCAACGGTGTACACAGATACGCAGTATTTT,CASSPTVYTDTQYF
-,TRBD2,TRBJ2-3,TRBV5-8,TGTGCCAGCAGTCCCGGGACTAGCGGGGGGGCCGGGGAAGATACGCAGTATTTT,CASSPGTSGGAGEDTQYF
once,-,TRBJ1-2,TRBV7-9,TGTGCCAGCAGCCCAGGGACATTGGAGGATGGCTACACCTTC,CASSPGTLEDGYTF
-,-,TRBJ1-1,TRBV19,TGTGCCAGTAGCGACATGCCCGGGAACACTGAAGCTTTCTTT,CASSDMPGNTEAFF
-,TRBD1,TRBJ2-7,TRBV12-5,TGTGCTAGTGACCTCCCGACAGGGATCTACGAGCAGTACTTC,CASDLPTGIYEQYF
-,-,TRBJ1-5,TRBV24-1,TGTGCCACCAGTGATTTGCGGGGGAGCAATCAGCCCCAGCATTTT,CATSDLRGSNQPQHF
-,-,TRBJ1-1,TRBV2,TGTGCCAGCAGTGGACAGAGACAGGAGCTAGCTGAAGCTTTCTTT,CASSGQRQELAEAFF
-,-,TRBJ2-1,TRBV19,TGTGCCAGTAGTATGGGGGGCAATGAGCAGTTCTTC,CASSMGGNEQFF
-,-,TRBJ2-7,TRBV28,TGTGCCAGCAGTTTGGAACAGTCCTACGAGCAGTACTTC,CASSLEQSYEQYF
-,TRBD1,TRBJ1-6,TRBV6-2/TRBV6-3,TGTGCCAGCAGCTCCGACAGGGGCAGAGACCTTTTAATCAATTCACCCCTCCACTTT,CASSSDRGRDLLINSPLHF
-,-,TRBJ1-4,TRBV7-9,TGTGCCAGCAGCTACAGTGGTCCAGAAAAACTGTTTTTT,CASSYSGPEKLFF
few,TRBD2,TRBJ2-1,TRBV7-8,TGTGCCAGCAGCTTCGGCGGGGAGGGTGAGCAGTTCTTC,CASSFGGEGEQFF
-,-,TRBJ1-1,TRBV27,TGTGCCAGCAGTCAACAGCTAAACACTGAAGCTTTCTTT,CASSQQLNTEAFF
-,TRBD1,TRBJ2-3,TRBV4-3,TGCGCCAGCAGCCGCGGATACAGGGGCCTGGCAGATACGCAGTATTTT,CASSRGYRGLADTQYF
-,TRBD2,TRBJ2-3,TRBV4-3,TGCGCCAGCAGCCAAGGACTGGGCGGGGGGGCAGATACGCAGTATTTT,CASSQGLGGGADTQYF
-,-,TRBJ1-2,TRBV2,TGTGCCAATCCCCCGGACACCTATGGCTACACCTTC,CANPPDTYGYTF